This paragraph reports one T cell receptor beta chain. This record belongs to a study of cytomegalovirus exposure and HLA in healthy donors. This CDR3 has 11 amino acids. Germline V gene sequence: CDR1 DFQATT, CDR2 SNEGSKA (reference sequence). Trimming removed 6 bases at V and 5 bases at J, with 10 bases between. PCR primers comprised 60 Vbeta and 13 Jbeta primers. The protocol was immunoSEQ multiplex PCR, while the TCRdb copy is restricted to in-frame clones and leaves out a portion. The sample carries approximately 150,000 clones, roughly three quarters recorded once. Sequencing was performed on PBMCs. This TCR was recovered from a woman in her thirties or forties in good health and CMV-seronegative. The chain combines TRBV20-1 with TRBJ1-1; no definite D call. Here the CDR3 DNA reads TGCAGTGCATTGAGGGAAACTGAAGCTTTCTTT. Its translation is CSALRETEAFF.